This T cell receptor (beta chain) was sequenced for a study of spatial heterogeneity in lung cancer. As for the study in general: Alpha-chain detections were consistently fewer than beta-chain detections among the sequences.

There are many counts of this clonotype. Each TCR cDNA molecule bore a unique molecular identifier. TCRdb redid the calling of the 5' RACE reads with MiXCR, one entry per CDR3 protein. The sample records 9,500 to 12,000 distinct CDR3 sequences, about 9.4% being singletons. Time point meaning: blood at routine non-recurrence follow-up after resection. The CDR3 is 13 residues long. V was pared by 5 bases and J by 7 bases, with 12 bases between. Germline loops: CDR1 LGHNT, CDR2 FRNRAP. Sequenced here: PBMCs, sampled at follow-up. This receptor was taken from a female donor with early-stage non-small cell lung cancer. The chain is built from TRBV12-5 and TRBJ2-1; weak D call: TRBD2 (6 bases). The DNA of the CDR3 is TGTGCTAGTGGTCCCCGAGGAGGGAATGAGCAGTTCTTC. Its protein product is CASGPRGGNEQFF.